This T cell receptor beta chain was sequenced for a study of blood T cell repertoires in COVID-19. At the level of the study: Researchers got acute and convalescent COVID-19 samples from the United States, Italy and Spain. Sample material is recorded as cDNA or gDNA derived from T cells, B-cell-depleted T cells, or PBMCs.

Authors' data handling: How many nucleated cells were present was estimated from reference gene primer amplification. Profiling relied on immunoSEQ multiplex PCR, and the TCRdb table lists in-frame clones only, not all of them. V, J and clone size are those of that table, while D and trimming were read from the DNA. There are 250,000 or so clones in the sample; about 68% occur only once, and 3.3% lies in the top ten. V was trimmed by 5 bases and J by 7 bases, leaving 23 bases between them. Germline V gives CDR1 SGHTA, CDR2 FQGNSA. The CDR3 has 16 residues. Sample: peripheral blood. The chain has TRBV7-2 and TRBJ2-5; a possible D gene is TRBD1 (7 bases). This TCR came from an elderly woman with acute or convalescent COVID-19. DNA for the CDR3: TGTGCCAGCAGCCCAGGGGGGTCGCGGGGCGTAGGGACCCAGTACTTC. It translates to CASSPGGSRGVGTQYF.